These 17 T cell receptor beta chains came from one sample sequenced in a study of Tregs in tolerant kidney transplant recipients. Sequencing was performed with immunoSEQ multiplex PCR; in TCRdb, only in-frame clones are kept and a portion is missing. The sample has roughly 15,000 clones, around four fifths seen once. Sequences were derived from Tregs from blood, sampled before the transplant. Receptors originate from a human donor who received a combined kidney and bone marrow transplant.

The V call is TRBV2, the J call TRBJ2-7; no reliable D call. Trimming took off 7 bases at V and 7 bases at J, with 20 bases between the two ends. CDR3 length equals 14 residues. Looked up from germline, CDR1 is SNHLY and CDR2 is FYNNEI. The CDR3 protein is CASKIDSVLREQYF. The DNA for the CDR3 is TGTGCCAGCAAGATCGACTCCGTGTTAAGGGAGCAGTACTTC.

The CDR3 coding sequence is TGTGCCAGCAGCAGCCTCATCTACGAGCAGTACTTC. Its translation: CASSSLIYEQYF. The chain combines TRBV7-9 with TRBJ2-7; D is ambiguous. The CDR3 is 12 amino acids. The V end was cut by 5 bases, the J end by 3 bases, with 8 bases between. Germline V gene lookup returns CDR1 SEHNR and CDR2 FQNEAQ (reference sequence).

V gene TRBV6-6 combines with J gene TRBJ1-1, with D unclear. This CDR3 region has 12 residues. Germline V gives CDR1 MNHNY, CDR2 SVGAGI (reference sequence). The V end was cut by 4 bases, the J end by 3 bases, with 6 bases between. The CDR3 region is CASSFQDTEAFF. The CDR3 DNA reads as TGTGCCAGCAGTTTCCAGGACACTGAAGCTTTCTTT.

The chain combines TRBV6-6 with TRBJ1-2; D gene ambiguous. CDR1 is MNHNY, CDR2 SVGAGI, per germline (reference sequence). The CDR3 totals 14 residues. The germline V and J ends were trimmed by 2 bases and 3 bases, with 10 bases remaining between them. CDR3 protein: CASSYAVVDYGYTF. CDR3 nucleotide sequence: TGTGCCAGCAGTTACGCGGTGGTAGACTATGGCTACACCTTC.

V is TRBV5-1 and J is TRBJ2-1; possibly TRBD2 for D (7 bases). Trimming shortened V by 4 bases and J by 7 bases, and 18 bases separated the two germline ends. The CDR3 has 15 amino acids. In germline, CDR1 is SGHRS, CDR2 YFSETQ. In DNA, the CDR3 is TGCGCCAGCAGCCGGGCGGGGGCCGCGGAGAATGAGCAGTTCTTC. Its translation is CASSRAGAAENEQFF.

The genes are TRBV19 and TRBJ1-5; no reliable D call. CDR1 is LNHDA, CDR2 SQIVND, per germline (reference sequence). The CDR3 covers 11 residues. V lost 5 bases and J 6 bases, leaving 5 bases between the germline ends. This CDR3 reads CASSRGQPQHF. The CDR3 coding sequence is TGTGCCAGTAGTCGCGGTCAGCCCCAGCATTTT. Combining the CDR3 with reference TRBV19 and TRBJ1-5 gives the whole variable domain DGGITQSPKYLFRKEGQNVTLSCEQNLNHDAMYWYRQDPGQGLRLIYYSQIVNDFQKGDIAEGYSVSREKKESFPLTVTSAQKNPTAFYLCASSRGQPQHFGDGTRLSIL.

The CDR3 region has the DNA TGTGCCAGCCTTTTAAAACAGGGTCTTTGGGCTTTCTTT. Its protein product is CASLLKQGLWAFF. The chain employs TRBV2 and TRBJ1-1; D possibly corresponds to TRBD1 (6 bases). The V end was cut by 8 bases, the J end by 11 bases, with 21 bases between. Per the germline V gene, CDR1 is SNHLY and CDR2 is FYNNEI. The CDR3 contains 13 residues.

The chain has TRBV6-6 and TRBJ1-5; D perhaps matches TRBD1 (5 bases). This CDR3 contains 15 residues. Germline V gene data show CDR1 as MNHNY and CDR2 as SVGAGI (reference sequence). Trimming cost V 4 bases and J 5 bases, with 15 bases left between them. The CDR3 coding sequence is TGTGCCAGCAGTTCCTGGGGTGGAGGGGATCAGCCCCAGCATTTT. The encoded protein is CASSSWGGGDQPQHF.

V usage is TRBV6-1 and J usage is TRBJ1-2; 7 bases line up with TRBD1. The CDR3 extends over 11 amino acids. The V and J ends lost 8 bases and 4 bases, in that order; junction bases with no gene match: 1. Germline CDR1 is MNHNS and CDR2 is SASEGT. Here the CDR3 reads CASDRAYGYTF. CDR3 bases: TGTGCCAGCGACAGGGCCTATGGCTACACCTTC.

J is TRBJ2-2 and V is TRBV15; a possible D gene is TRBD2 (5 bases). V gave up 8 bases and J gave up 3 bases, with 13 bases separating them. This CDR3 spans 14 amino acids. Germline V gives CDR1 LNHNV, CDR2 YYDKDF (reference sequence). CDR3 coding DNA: TGTGCCACCTGTGGCGGGTCGGACACCGGGGAGCTGTTTTTT. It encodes CATCGGSDTGELFF.

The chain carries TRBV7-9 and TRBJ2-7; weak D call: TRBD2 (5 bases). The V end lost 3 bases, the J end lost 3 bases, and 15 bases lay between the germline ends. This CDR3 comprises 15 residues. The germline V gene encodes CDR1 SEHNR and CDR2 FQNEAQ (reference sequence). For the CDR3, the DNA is TGTGCCAGCAGCTTCTCGGGTATAGGACTCTACGAGCAGTACTTC. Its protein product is CASSFSGIGLYEQYF.

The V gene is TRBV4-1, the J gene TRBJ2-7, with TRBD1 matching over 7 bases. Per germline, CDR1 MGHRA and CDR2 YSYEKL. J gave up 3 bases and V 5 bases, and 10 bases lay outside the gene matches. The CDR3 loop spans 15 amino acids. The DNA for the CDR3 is TGCGCCAGCAGCTGGCGGACAGGAACAGACTACGAGCAGTACTTC. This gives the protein CASSWRTGTDYEQYF.

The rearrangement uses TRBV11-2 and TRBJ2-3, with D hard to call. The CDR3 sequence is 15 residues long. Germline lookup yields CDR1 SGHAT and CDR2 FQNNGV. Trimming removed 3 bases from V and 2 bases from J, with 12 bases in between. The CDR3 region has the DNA TGTGCCAGCAGCTTGGCAGGCCCTCCCACAGATACGCAGTATTTT. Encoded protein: CASSLAGPPTDTQYF.

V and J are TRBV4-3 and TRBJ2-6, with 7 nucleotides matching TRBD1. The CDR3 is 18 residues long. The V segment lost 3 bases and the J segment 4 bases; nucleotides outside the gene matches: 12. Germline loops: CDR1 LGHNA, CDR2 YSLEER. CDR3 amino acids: CASSQYRGQLDGANVLTF. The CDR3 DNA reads TGCGCCAGCAGCCAGTACAGGGGTCAGCTTGACGGGGCCAACGTCCTGACTTTC.

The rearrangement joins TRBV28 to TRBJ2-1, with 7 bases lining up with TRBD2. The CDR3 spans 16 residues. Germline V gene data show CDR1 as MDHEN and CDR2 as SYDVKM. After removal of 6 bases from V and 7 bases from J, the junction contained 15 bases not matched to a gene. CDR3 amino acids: CASSLTGGSKGNEQFF. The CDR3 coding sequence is TGTGCCAGCAGCCTTACCGGGGGGTCGAAGGGGAATGAGCAGTTCTTC.

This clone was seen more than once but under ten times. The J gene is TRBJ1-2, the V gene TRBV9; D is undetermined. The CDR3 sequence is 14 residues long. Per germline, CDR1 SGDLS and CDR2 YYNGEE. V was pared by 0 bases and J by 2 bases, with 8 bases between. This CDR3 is CASSVGRGNYGYTF. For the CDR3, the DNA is TGTGCCAGCAGCGTAGGACGAGGAAACTATGGCTACACCTTC.

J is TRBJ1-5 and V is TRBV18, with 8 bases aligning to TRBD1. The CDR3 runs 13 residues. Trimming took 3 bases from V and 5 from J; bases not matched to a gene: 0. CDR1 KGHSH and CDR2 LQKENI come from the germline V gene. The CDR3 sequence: CASSPDRDQPQHF. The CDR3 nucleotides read TGTGCCAGCTCACCGGACAGGGATCAGCCCCAGCATTTT.